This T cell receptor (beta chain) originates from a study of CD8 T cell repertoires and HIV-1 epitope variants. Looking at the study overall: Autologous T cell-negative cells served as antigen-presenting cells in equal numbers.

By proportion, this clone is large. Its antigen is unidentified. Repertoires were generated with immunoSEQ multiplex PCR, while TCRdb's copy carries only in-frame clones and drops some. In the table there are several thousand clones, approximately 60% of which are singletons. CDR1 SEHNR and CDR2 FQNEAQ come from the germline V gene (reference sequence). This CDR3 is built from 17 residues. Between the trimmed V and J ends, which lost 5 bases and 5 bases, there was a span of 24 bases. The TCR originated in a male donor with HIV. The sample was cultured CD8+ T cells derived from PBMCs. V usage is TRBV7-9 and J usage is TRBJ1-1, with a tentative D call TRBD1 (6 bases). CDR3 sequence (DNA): TGTGCCAGCAGCCCCCGGGGGATGGGGGCATCGAGAACTGAAGCTTTCTTT. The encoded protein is CASSPRGMGASRTEAFF.